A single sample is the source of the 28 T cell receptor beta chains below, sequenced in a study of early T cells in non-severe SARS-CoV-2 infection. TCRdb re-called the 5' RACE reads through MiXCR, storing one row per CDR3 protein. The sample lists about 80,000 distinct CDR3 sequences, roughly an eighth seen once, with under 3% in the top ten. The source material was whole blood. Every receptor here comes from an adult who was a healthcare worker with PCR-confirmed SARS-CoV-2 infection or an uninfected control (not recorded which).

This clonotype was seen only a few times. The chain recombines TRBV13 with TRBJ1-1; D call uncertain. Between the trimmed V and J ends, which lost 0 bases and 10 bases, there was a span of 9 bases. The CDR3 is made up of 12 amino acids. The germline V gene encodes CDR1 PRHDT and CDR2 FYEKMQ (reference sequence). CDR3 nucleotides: TGTGCCAGCAGCTTAGGGGTAGGCTTAGCTTTCTTT. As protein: CASSLGVGLAFF.

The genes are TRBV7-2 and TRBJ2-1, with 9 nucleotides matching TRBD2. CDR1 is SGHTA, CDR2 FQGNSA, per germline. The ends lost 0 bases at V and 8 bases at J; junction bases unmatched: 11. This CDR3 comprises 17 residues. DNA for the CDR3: TGTGCCAGCAGCTTAGCGCTAATGGCTAGCGGGGTCGATGAGCAGTTCTTC. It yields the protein CASSLALMASGVDEQFF.

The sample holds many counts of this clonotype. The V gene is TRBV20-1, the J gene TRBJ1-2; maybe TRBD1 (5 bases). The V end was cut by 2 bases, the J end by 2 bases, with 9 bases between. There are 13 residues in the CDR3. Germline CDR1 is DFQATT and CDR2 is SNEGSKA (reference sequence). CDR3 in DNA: TGCAGTGCTAGACTTGACAGAAACTATGGCTACACCTTC. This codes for CSARLDRNYGYTF.

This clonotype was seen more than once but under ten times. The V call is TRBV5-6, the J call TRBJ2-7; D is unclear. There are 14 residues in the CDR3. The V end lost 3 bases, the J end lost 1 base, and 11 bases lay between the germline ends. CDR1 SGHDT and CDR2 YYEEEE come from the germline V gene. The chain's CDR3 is CASSSLGFSYEQYF. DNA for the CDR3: TGTGCCAGCAGCTCCCTGGGCTTTTCCTACGAGCAGTACTTC.

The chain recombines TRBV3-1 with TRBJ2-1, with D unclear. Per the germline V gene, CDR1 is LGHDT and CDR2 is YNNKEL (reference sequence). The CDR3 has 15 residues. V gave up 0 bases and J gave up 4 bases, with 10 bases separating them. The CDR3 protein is CASSQETREYNEQFF. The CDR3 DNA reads TGTGCCAGCAGCCAAGAGACCAGAGAGTACAATGAGCAGTTCTTC.

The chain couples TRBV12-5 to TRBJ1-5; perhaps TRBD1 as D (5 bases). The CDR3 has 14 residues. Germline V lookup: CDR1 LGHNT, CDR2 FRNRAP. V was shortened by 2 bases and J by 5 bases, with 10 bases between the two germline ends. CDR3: CASGLIGGYQPQHF. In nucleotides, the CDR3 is TGTGCTAGTGGTTTGATCGGGGGATATCAGCCCCAGCATTTT.

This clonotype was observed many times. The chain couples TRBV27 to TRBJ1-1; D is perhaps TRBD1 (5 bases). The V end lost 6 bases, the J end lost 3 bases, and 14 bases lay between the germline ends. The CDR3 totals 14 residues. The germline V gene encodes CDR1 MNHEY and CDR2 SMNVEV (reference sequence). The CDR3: CASRITQGYTEAFF. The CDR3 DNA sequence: TGTGCCAGCAGGATAACCCAGGGCTACACTGAAGCTTTCTTT.

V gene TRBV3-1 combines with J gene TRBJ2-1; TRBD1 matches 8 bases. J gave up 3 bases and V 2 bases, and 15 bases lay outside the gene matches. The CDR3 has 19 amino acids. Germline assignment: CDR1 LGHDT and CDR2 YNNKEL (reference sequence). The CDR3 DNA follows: TGTGCCAGCAGCCAATGGAAGCAATCCGGTGGACAGGGCTACAATGAGCAGTTCTTC. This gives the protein CASSQWKQSGGQGYNEQFF.

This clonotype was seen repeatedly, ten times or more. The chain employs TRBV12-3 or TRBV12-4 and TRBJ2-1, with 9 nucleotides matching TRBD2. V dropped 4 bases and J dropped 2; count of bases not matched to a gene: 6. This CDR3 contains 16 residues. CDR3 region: CASSYGLAGPYNEQFF. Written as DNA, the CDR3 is TGTGCCAGCAGTTATGGGCTAGCGGGACCCTACAATGAGCAGTTCTTC.

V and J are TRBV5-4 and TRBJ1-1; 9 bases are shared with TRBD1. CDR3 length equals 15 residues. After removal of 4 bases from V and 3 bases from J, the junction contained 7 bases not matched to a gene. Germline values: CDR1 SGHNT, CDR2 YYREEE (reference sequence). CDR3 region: CASSATQGAHTEAFF. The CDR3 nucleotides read TGTGCCAGCAGCGCAACACAGGGGGCGCACACTGAAGCTTTCTTT.

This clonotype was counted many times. CDR3 DNA: TGTGCCAGCAGAGCCGGGACTAGATCTTACAATGAGCAGTTCTTC. This encodes CASRAGTRSYNEQFF. The rearrangement links TRBV12-3 or TRBV12-4 to TRBJ2-1; TRBD2 agrees at 8 bases. V lost 6 bases and J lost 4; bases outside the gene matches: 8. The CDR3 has 15 residues.

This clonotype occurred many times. CDR3 coding DNA: TGTGCCAGCTCACCGGGCACAGGGGGGATGAACACTGAAGCTTTCTTT. The encoded protein is CASSPGTGGMNTEAFF. The chain has TRBV18 and TRBJ1-1; TRBD1 matches at 8 bases. Trimming took 3 bases from V and 0 from J; bases not matched to a gene: 6. This CDR3 region has 16 residues. The germline CDR1 and CDR2 sequences are KGHSH and LQKENI.

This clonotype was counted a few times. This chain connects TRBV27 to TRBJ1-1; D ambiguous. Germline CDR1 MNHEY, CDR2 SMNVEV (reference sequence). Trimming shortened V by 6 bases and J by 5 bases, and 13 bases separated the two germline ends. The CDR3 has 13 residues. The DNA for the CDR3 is TGTGCCAGCAGGCCGAATTACGGGACTGAAGCTTTCTTT. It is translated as CASRPNYGTEAFF.

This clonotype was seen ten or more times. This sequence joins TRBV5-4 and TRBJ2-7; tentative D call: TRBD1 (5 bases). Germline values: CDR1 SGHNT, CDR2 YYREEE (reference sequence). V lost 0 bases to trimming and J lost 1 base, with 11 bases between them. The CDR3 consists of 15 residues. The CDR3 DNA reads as TGTGCCAGCAGCTTGGAAAGGCAGGGATCCTACGAGCAGTACTTC. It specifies CASSLERQGSYEQYF.

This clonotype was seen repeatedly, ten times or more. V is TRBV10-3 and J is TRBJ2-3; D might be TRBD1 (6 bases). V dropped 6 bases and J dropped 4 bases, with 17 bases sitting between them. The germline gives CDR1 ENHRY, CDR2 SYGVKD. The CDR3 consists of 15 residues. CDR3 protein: CAISPHREISDTQYF. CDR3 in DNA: TGTGCCATCAGCCCGCACAGGGAAATCTCAGATACGCAGTATTTT.

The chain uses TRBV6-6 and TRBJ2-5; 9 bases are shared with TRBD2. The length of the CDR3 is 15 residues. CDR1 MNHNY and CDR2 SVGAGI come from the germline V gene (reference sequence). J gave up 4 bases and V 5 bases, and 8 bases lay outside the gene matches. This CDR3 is CASSPQAGGRETQYF. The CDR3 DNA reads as TGTGCCAGCAGTCCCCAAGCGGGGGGCAGAGAGACCCAGTACTTC.

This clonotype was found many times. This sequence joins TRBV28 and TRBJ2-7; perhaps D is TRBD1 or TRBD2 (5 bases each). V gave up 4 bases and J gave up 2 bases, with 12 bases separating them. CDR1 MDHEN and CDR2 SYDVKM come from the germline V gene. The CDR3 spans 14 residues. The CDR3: CASSSGQGPYEQYF. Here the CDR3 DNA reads TGTGCCAGCAGTTCGGGGCAGGGACCCTACGAGCAGTACTTC.

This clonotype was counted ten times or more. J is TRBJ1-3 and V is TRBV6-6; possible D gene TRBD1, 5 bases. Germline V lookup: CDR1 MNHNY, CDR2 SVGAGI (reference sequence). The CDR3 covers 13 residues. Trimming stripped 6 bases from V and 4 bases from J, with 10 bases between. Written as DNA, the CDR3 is TGTGCCAGCAGGGGACCTTTGGGAAACACCATATATTTT. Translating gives CASRGPLGNTIYF.

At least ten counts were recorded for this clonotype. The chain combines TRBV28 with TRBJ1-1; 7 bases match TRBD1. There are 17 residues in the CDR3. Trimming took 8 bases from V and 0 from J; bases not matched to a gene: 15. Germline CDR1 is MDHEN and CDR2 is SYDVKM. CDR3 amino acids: CASSKEGQLRMNTEAFF. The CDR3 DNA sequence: TGTGCCAGCTCGAAAGAGGGACAGCTCAGAATGAACACTGAAGCTTTCTTT.

The CDR3, as DNA: TGTGCCAGCAGCCCGCCGGACGGCACTGAAGCTTTCTTT. It yields the protein CASSPPDGTEAFF. V gene TRBV9 combines with J gene TRBJ1-1; D unresolved. Germline values: CDR1 SGDLS, CDR2 YYNGEE. The CDR3 extends over 13 amino acids. V was cut by 4 bases and J by 4 bases, with 11 bases left in between.

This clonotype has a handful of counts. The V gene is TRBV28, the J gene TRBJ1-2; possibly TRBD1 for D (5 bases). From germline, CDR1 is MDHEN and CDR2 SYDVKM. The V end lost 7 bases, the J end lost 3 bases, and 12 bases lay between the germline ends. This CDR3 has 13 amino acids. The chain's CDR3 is CASTRPGHYGYTF. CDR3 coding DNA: TGTGCCAGCACCAGACCGGGGCACTATGGCTACACCTTC.

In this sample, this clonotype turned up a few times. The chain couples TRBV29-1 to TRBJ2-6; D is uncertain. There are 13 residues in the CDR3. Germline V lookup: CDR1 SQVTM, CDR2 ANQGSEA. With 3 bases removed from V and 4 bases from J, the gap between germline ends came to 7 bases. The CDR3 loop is CSVDISGANVLTF. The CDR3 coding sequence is TGCAGCGTTGATATCTCAGGGGCCAACGTCCTGACTTTC.

In nucleotides, the CDR3 is TGTGCCAGCAGCTTGAGGTGGGGACCAAAAACTGAAGCTTTCTTT. It yields the protein CASSLRWGPKTEAFF. The V call is TRBV5-4, the J call TRBJ1-1; D might be TRBD1 (5 bases). The CDR3 is 15 residues long. CDR1 SGHNT and CDR2 YYREEE come from the germline V gene (reference sequence). The V end lost 1 base, the J end lost 5 bases, and 15 bases lay between the germline ends.

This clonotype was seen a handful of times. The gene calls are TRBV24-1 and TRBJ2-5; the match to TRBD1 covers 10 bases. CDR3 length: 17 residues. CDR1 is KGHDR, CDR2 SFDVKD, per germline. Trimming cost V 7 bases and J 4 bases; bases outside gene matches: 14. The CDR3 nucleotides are TGTGCCACCAGCGACCGGGTGACAGGGGGCTACATAGAGACCCAGTACTTC. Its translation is CATSDRVTGGYIETQYF.

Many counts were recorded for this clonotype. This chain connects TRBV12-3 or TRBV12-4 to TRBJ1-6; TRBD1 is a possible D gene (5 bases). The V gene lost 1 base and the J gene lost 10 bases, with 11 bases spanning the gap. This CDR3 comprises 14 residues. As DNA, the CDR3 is TGTGCCAGCAGTTTAGGGGGGATAGGATCACCCCTCCACTTT. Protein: CASSLGGIGSPLHF.

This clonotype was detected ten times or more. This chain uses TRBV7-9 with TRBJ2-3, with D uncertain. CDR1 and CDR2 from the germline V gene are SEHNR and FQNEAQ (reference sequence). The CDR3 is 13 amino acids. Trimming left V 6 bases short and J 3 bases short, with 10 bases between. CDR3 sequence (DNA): TGTGCCAGCAGTCCCCGTAAAACAGATACGCAGTATTTT. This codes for CASSPRKTDTQYF.

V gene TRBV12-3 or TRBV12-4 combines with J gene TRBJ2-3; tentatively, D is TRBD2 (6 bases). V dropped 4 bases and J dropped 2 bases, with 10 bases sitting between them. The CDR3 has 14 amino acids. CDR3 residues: CASSSPGVTDTQYF. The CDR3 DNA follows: TGTGCCAGCAGTTCCCCGGGAGTCACAGATACGCAGTATTTT.

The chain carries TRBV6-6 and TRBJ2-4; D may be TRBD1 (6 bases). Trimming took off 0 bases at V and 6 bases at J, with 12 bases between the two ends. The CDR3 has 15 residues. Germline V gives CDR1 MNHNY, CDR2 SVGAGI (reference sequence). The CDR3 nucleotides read TGTGCCAGCAGTTACTCGACTCCAGGGGTAAACATTCAGTACTTC. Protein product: CASSYSTPGVNIQYF.